The sequence of this TCR beta chain was determined in a study of PD-L1 blockade in urothelial cancer. Time point defined: pretreatment peripheral blood. Patients were diagnosed with urothelial carcinoma, either locally advanced or metastatic. The CDR3 extends over 17 amino acids. The V gene's germline CDR1 is SGHTA and CDR2 FQGNSA. After removal of 1 base from V and 1 base from J, the junction contained 2 bases not matched to a gene. Profiled with immunoSEQ multiplex PCR; TCRdb holds only in-frame clones, not every one. The sample includes more than 75,000 clones, roughly 84% of them seen just once. This receptor was identified in a man aged 55 to 69 with urothelial cancer. This rearrangement joins TRBV7-2 to TRBJ2-3; TRBD2 matches 13 bases. The material was PBMCs, obtained around atezolizumab (anti-PD-L1) treatment. The CDR3 spells CASSLDTSGGGTDTQYF. The CDR3 coding sequence is TGTGCCAGCAGCTTAGATACTAGCGGGGGGGGCACAGATACGCAGTATTTT.